This T cell receptor beta chain comes out of a study of T cells in Graves' hyperthyroidism and ophthalmopathy. The source material, RNA transcripts, was used to amplify TCR beta CDR3 regions. HTBI primers were used for first-round RT-PCR of the TCR CDR3. TCRdb itself ran the multiplex PCR reads through MiXCR, one entry per CDR3 protein. This table holds around 400,000 distinct CDR3 sequences, roughly 25% found once. The ends were cut back, 4 bases at V and 8 bases at J, with 24 bases in the middle. CDR1 and CDR2 from the germline V gene are MDHEN and SYDVKM. This CDR3 has 17 residues. The TCR comes from a man aged 45-65 years with Graves' hyperthyroidism. Sequencing was performed on blood. The chain is built from TRBV28 and TRBJ2-1, with D perhaps TRBD2 (7 bases). The chain's CDR3 is CASSSPEGGGAMDEQFF. The CDR3 DNA is TGTGCCAGCAGTTCCCCCGAAGGGGGGGGGGCCATGGATGAGCAGTTCTTC.